Listed below are T cell receptor beta chains from one sample, sequenced in a study of blood T cell repertoires in COVID-19. Profiling relied on immunoSEQ multiplex PCR, and the TCRdb table lists in-frame clones only, not all of them. The sample gives about 80,000 clones, roughly 88% of which show up once; almost 7% is in the top ten. The sequencing sample was made of peripheral blood. The source is a woman older than 75 with acute or convalescent COVID-19. Both conserved end residues are part of each CDR3. The order of the fields is clone size, J gene, V gene, D gene, CDR3 protein, CDR3 DNA. A D gene is named only where the DNA matches it firmly. The size of a clone is reported for some rows only, either as once, few or many, or as a class for expanded clones.

>-|TRBJ1-6|TRBV5-1|-
CATRESYNSPLHF
TGCGCCACCCGGGAGTCCTATAATTCACCCCTCCACTTT
>-|TRBJ2-7|TRBV5-6|TRBD1
CASSTQDRGAPGSYEQYF
TGTGCCAGCAGCACCCAGGACAGGGGGGCCCCGGGCTCCTACGAGCAGTACTTC
>-|TRBJ1-1|TRBV12-3/TRBV12-4|-
CASSSTVHTEAFF
TGTGCCAGCAGCTCAACAGTTCACACTGAAGCTTTCTTT
>-|TRBJ1-3|TRBV11-2|-
CASSPLSQGTIYF
TGTGCCAGCAGCCCCCTTTCACAGGGCACCATATATTTT
>-|TRBJ1-2|TRBV11-2|-
CASTRTASPNYGYTF
TGTGCCAGCACCCGGACAGCCTCCCCAAACTATGGCTACACCTTC
>-|TRBJ2-7|TRBV25-1|TRBD1
CASSVSGTGGYEQYF
TGTGCCAGCAGTGTCTCCGGGACAGGGGGCTACGAGCAGTACTTC
>-|TRBJ2-3|TRBV4-2|-
CASSQAGQGDTQYF
TGTGCCAGCAGCCAGGCAGGGCAGGGAGATACGCAGTATTTT
>-|TRBJ2-2|TRBV6-5|TRBD1
CASSYRRGQTGELFF
TGTGCCAGCAGTTACCGCAGGGGGCAGACCGGGGAGCTGTTTTTT
>few|TRBJ1-1|TRBV14|-
CASSQNMAAEAFF
TGTGCCAGCAGCCAAAACATGGCTGCTGAAGCTTTCTTT
>-|TRBJ1-6|TRBV3-1/TRBV3-2|-
CASSGAVSYNSPLHF
TGTGCCAGCAGTGGCGCGGTCTCCTATAATTCACCCCTCCACTTT
>-|TRBJ1-5|TRBV30|-
CAWSPGPDQPQHF
TGTGCCTGGAGTCCTGGGCCCGATCAGCCCCAGCATTTT
>-|TRBJ1-1|TRBV28|TRBD1
CASSLGGTGGTEAFF
TGTGCCAGCAGTTTGGGCGGGACAGGGGGAACTGAAGCTTTCTTT
>once|TRBJ2-7|TRBV6-2/TRBV6-3|TRBD1
CASSYRDRGHEQYF
TGTGCCAGCAGTTACAGGGACAGGGGCCACGAGCAGTACTTC
>-|TRBJ2-1|TRBV19|-
CASNSGLAEQFF
TGTGCCAGTAACTCAGGTTTGGCTGAGCAGTTCTTC
>-|TRBJ1-1|TRBV9|-
CASSVGTGLSEAFF
TGTGCCAGCAGCGTAGGAACAGGTTTATCGGAAGCTTTCTTT
>-|TRBJ2-7|TRBV5-1|-
CASSPEEKKSSYEQYF
TGCGCCAGCAGTCCGGAGGAGAAGAAGAGCTCCTACGAGCAGTACTTC
>-|TRBJ2-5|TRBV9|TRBD2
CASSVGGQETQYF
TGTGCCAGCAGCGTCGGGGGGCAAGAGACCCAGTACTTC
>-|TRBJ1-2|TRBV6-5|TRBD1
CASSYSDRANGYTF
TGTGCCAGCAGTTACTCGGACAGGGCGAATGGCTACACCTTC
>-|TRBJ1-5|TRBV19|TRBD1
CASSMGQFLQPQHF
TGTGCCAGTAGTATGGGACAGTTCCTGCAGCCCCAGCATTTT
>-|TRBJ1-6|TRBV12-3/TRBV12-4|-
CASNPRLNSPLHF
TGTGCCAGCAATCCCAGGTTGAATTCACCCCTCCACTTT
>-|TRBJ1-6|TRBV25-1|TRBD1
CASTPSRPGTGDSPLHF
TGTGCCAGCACCCCCTCTCGCCCCGGGACAGGGGACTCACCCCTCCACTTT
>-|TRBJ2-1|TRBV27|-
CATSVGGALVYNEQFF
TGTGCCACCAGCGTGGGGGGGGCCTTAGTTTACAATGAGCAGTTCTTC
>-|TRBJ2-5|TRBV3-1/TRBV3-2|-
CASSQGARRETQYF
TGTGCCAGCAGCCAAGGGGCCCGGAGGGAGACCCAGTACTTC
>-|TRBJ1-1|TRBV7-3|-
CASSLRIPLRTEAFF
TGTGCCAGCAGCTTAAGAATACCCTTGCGGACTGAAGCTTTCTTT
>-|TRBJ2-7|TRBV6-1|TRBD2
CASSEAGGRPYEQYF
TGTGCCAGCAGTGAAGCTGGCGGGAGACCCTACGAGCAGTACTTC
>-|TRBJ1-3|TRBV28|-
CASKGQWGLPAGNTIYF
TGTGCCAGCAAGGGTCAGTGGGGGCTTCCCGCCGGAAACACCATATATTTT
>-|TRBJ1-1|TRBV5-5|-
CASSVDHGTEAFF
TGTGCCAGCAGCGTGGACCACGGGACTGAAGCTTTCTTT
>-|TRBJ1-6|TRBV14|-
CASRMTRPGPLHF
TGTGCCAGCAGGATGACTAGACCTGGACCCCTCCACTTT
>-|TRBJ2-5|TRBV13|TRBD2
CASSLMVAGGRETQYF
TGTGCCAGCAGCTTAATGGTAGCGGGAGGGAGAGAGACCCAGTACTTC
>-|TRBJ2-7|TRBV7-9|TRBD1
CASSLEGTVGLEQYF
TGTGCCAGCAGCTTAGAAGGGACAGTGGGCCTCGAGCAGTACTTC
>-|TRBJ1-5|TRBV19|TRBD1
CASSKGDRGYLGGNQPQHF
TGTGCCAGTAGTAAAGGGGACAGGGGCTACCTAGGGGGCAATCAGCCCCAGCATTTT
>-|TRBJ1-4|TRBV4-2|TRBD1
CASLGQGEKLFF
TGTGCCAGCCTAGGACAGGGCGAAAAACTGTTTTTT
>-|TRBJ2-1|TRBV3-1/TRBV3-2|-
CASSQVRLNEQFF
TGTGCCAGCAGCCAAGTGCGGCTTAATGAGCAGTTCTTC
>-|TRBJ2-1|TRBV2|TRBD2
CASSMGLAGGLGEFF
TGTGCCAGCAGCATGGGACTAGCGGGAGGTTTAGGGGAGTTCTTC
>-|TRBJ2-1|TRBV19|TRBD2
CASRTRFDEQFF
TGTGCCTCAAGGACTAGGTTTGATGAGCAGTTCTTC
>-|TRBJ2-3|TRBV6-2/TRBV6-3|TRBD2
CASSLTSSADTQYF
TGTGCCAGCAGCTTGACTAGCTCCGCAGATACGCAGTATTTT
>many|TRBJ1-1|TRBV5-1|-
CASSGQGFTEAFF
TGCGCCAGCAGCGGGCAGGGTTTCACTGAAGCTTTCTTT
>-|TRBJ2-5|TRBV6-4|-
CASSDSNGETQYF
TGTGCCAGCAGTGACTCGAACGGGGAGACCCAGTACTTC
>-|TRBJ2-3|TRBV19|-
CASSIWAGDTQYF
TGTGCCAGTAGTATATGGGCCGGAGATACGCAGTATTTT
>-|TRBJ2-7|TRBV10-3|TRBD1
CAIRPGQGHSYEQYF
TGTGCCATCAGGCCCGGACAGGGGCACTCCTACGAGCAGTACTTC
>-|TRBJ2-3|TRBV11-2|-
CASSLVQATDTQYF
TGTGCCAGCAGCTTAGTACAGGCCACAGATACGCAGTATTTT
>-|TRBJ2-5|TRBV9|-
CASSVFHGGAETQYF
TGTGCCAGCAGCGTATTTCATGGGGGGGCTGAGACCCAGTACTTC
>-|TRBJ1-5|TRBV7-9|-
CASSYGGQPQHF
TGTGCCAGCAGCTACGGAGGTCAGCCCCAGCATTTT
>-|TRBJ2-7|TRBV5-1|-
CASSSGGGPYEQYF
TGCGCCAGCAGCTCTGGAGGGGGCCCCTACGAGCAGTACTTC
>-|TRBJ2-5|TRBV7-2|-
CASSLERGITQYF
TGTGCCAGCAGCTTAGAAAGGGGTATCACCCAGTACTTC
>-|TRBJ1-1|TRBV6-2/TRBV6-3|-
CASSYAGSAFF
TGTGCCAGCAGTTATGCAGGGTCAGCTTTCTTT
>few|TRBJ2-7|TRBV12-3/TRBV12-4|-
CASSLLLQGEQYF
TGTGCCAGCAGCCTTCTTTTACAGGGCGAGCAGTACTTC
>-|TRBJ2-3|TRBV18|-
CASSPLDSSTDTQYF
TGTGCCAGCTCACCACTGGACTCTAGCACAGATACGCAGTATTTT
>-|TRBJ1-6|TRBV6-5|-
CASRGLDSPLHF
TGTGCCAGCAGGGGACTGGATTCACCCCTCCACTTT
>-|TRBJ2-3|TRBV7-3|-
CASSPDFSTDTQYF
TGTGCCAGCAGCCCGGACTTTTCCACAGATACGCAGTATTTT